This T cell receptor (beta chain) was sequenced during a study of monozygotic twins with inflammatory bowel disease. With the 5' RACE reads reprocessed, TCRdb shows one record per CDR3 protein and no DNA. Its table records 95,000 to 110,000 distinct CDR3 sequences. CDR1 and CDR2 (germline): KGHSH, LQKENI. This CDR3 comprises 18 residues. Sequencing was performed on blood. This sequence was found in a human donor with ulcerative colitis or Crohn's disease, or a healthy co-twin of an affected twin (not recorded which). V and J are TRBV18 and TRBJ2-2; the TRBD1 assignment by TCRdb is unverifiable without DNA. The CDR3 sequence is CASSPRSTRDSQTGELFF.